The rows below give T cell receptor beta chains drawn from one sample of a study of T cells in localized non-small cell lung cancer. Sequencing was performed with immunoSEQ multiplex PCR; in TCRdb, only in-frame clones are kept and a portion is missing. The sample holds about 59,000 clones, approximately 90% seen once. Sample: peripheral blood, taken before any cancer treatment. These receptors were obtained from a man aged 40 to 70 with stage I lung adenocarcinoma. CDR3s include the opening cysteine and the closing phenylalanine or tryptophan. A D gene is named only where the DNA matches it firmly. Clone size appears in some rows only: once, few, many, or a class for an expanded clone.

cdr3_nt: TGTGCCAGCAGCCCCAGGACAGGCGATCTCTACGAGCAGTACTTC
cdr3_aa: CASSPRTGDLYEQYF
clone_size: NA
d_call: TRBD1
v_call: TRBV7-8
j_call: TRBJ2-7

cdr3_nt: TGTGCCAGCAGCAAAACTAGCGGAAGGAGCAATGAGCAGTTCTTC
cdr3_aa: CASSKTSGRSNEQFF
clone_size: NA
d_call: TRBD2
v_call: TRBV9
j_call: TRBJ2-1

cdr3_nt: TGCGCCAGCAGCCCCCGGGACGGTCGCACAGATACGCAGTATTTT
cdr3_aa: CASSPRDGRTDTQYF
clone_size: NA
d_call: NA
v_call: TRBV4-1
j_call: TRBJ2-3

cdr3_nt: TGTGCCAGCAGCTTAGAACTAGCGGGAGAGGTTGAGACCCAGTACTTC
cdr3_aa: CASSLELAGEVETQYF
clone_size: NA
d_call: TRBD2
v_call: TRBV7-6
j_call: TRBJ2-5

cdr3_nt: TGTGCCAGTACCCCTCGGGACAGTCCTTTAAGCAATCAGCCCCAGCATTTT
cdr3_aa: CASTPRDSPLSNQPQHF
clone_size: NA
d_call: TRBD1
v_call: TRBV19
j_call: TRBJ1-5

cdr3_nt: TGTGCCAGTAGTAGCGGGAGGTCCCCCCAGTACTTC
cdr3_aa: CASSSGRSPQYF
clone_size: NA
d_call: TRBD2
v_call: TRBV19
j_call: TRBJ2-5

cdr3_nt: TGTGCCAGCAGCTTAGGTGTGGGGCAAGAGACCCAGTACTTC
cdr3_aa: CASSLGVGQETQYF
clone_size: NA
d_call: NA
v_call: TRBV7-9
j_call: TRBJ2-5

cdr3_nt: TGTGCCAGCTCACCTGAGATTAGCGGGAGCACAGATACGCAGTATTTT
cdr3_aa: CASSPEISGSTDTQYF
clone_size: NA
d_call: TRBD2
v_call: TRBV18
j_call: TRBJ2-3

cdr3_nt: TGTGCCAGCAGTGAATGGCGTAGCGGGAGGATTAGTAATGAGCAGTTCTTC
cdr3_aa: CASSEWRSGRISNEQFF
clone_size: NA
d_call: TRBD2
v_call: TRBV25-1
j_call: TRBJ2-1

cdr3_nt: TGTGCCAGCACGTTGTGGCGGGAGGGCAAGATGTACTTC
cdr3_aa: CASTLWREGKMYF
clone_size: once
d_call: TRBD2
v_call: TRBV28
j_call: TRBJ2-7

cdr3_nt: TGTGCCAGCAACGCCCCCGACAGCGGGGAATACGAGCAGTACTTC
cdr3_aa: CASNAPDSGEYEQYF
clone_size: NA
d_call: TRBD2
v_call: TRBV6-6
j_call: TRBJ2-7

cdr3_nt: TGCGCCAGCAGCTTGAGTAGTTACGGGCTAATGAACACTGAAGCTTTCTTT
cdr3_aa: CASSLSSYGLMNTEAFF
clone_size: NA
d_call: NA
v_call: TRBV5-1
j_call: TRBJ1-1

cdr3_nt: TGTGCCAGCTCTTGGGGACAGGGAATAGCCAAAAACATTCAGTACTTC
cdr3_aa: CASSWGQGIAKNIQYF
clone_size: NA
d_call: TRBD1
v_call: TRBV18
j_call: TRBJ2-4

cdr3_nt: TGTGCCAGCAGCTTAAGTTGGGGGGGCCGGAGGTCCTCTGGAAACACCATATATTTT
cdr3_aa: CASSLSWGGRRSSGNTIYF
clone_size: NA
d_call: NA
v_call: TRBV13
j_call: TRBJ1-3

cdr3_nt: TGCAGCGGGGGACAGAAGTTCTACGAGCAGTACTTC
cdr3_aa: CSGGQKFYEQYF
clone_size: NA
d_call: TRBD1
v_call: TRBV29-1
j_call: TRBJ2-7

cdr3_nt: TGTGCTAGTGGTTTGGGAACAGGGATTAGCGAGCAGTACTTC
cdr3_aa: CASGLGTGISEQYF
clone_size: NA
d_call: NA
v_call: TRBV12-5
j_call: TRBJ2-7

cdr3_nt: TGTGCCAGCAGTCAGCGAGATGAGCAGTTCTTC
cdr3_aa: CASSQRDEQFF
clone_size: NA
d_call: NA
v_call: TRBV2
j_call: TRBJ2-1

cdr3_nt: TGTGCTAGTGGTTTTCCCACTCAAGAGACCCAGTACTTC
cdr3_aa: CASGFPTQETQYF
clone_size: NA
d_call: NA
v_call: TRBV12-5
j_call: TRBJ2-5

cdr3_nt: TGTGCCAGCAGCTTAAGGGCGGGAAGCTCTCTGGAGACCCAGTACTTC
cdr3_aa: CASSLRAGSSLETQYF
clone_size: NA
d_call: NA
v_call: TRBV7-9
j_call: TRBJ2-5

cdr3_nt: TGTGCCAGCAGCTTGGGGGGGACTACTCAGTACTTC
cdr3_aa: CASSLGGTTQYF
clone_size: NA
d_call: TRBD2
v_call: TRBV5-4
j_call: TRBJ2-7

cdr3_nt: TGCGCCAGCAGCCAAGACGGGCAAAATTGGTGGGAGGGCCATTCCTACAATGAGCAGTTCTTC
cdr3_aa: CASSQDGQNWWEGHSYNEQFF
clone_size: NA
d_call: TRBD2
v_call: TRBV4-1
j_call: TRBJ2-1

cdr3_nt: TGTGCCAGCTCACCCGGTCCCGCAGTTGGCTACACCTTC
cdr3_aa: CASSPGPAVGYTF
clone_size: once
d_call: NA
v_call: TRBV18
j_call: TRBJ1-2

cdr3_nt: TGTGCCAGCGGGCAGGCGCGGACCCAGTACTTC
cdr3_aa: CASGQARTQYF
clone_size: NA
d_call: NA
v_call: TRBV6-1
j_call: TRBJ2-5

cdr3_nt: TGTGCCAGCTCCTCGACTAGCGTTGAGACCCAGTACTTC
cdr3_aa: CASSSTSVETQYF
clone_size: NA
d_call: TRBD2
v_call: TRBV19
j_call: TRBJ2-5

cdr3_nt: TGTGCCAGCAGCCAAGAGAGGGAGCAGGGAGATACGCAGTATTTT
cdr3_aa: CASSQEREQGDTQYF
clone_size: once
d_call: NA
v_call: TRBV4-2
j_call: TRBJ2-3

cdr3_nt: TGCGCCAGCAGCTTGGAGGGCACCGAGCAAGAGACCCAGTACTTC
cdr3_aa: CASSLEGTEQETQYF
clone_size: once
d_call: NA
v_call: TRBV5-1
j_call: TRBJ2-5

cdr3_nt: TGTGCTAGTGGTTTGTCCCCGGGGGTGGGGGCCCGATGGACCTACGAGCAGTACTTC
cdr3_aa: CASGLSPGVGARWTYEQYF
clone_size: NA
d_call: NA
v_call: TRBV12-5
j_call: TRBJ2-7

cdr3_nt: TGTGCCAGCAGCTTAGTTAGCGAGTCCGCAGATACGCAGTATTTT
cdr3_aa: CASSLVSESADTQYF
clone_size: NA
d_call: NA
v_call: TRBV7-2
j_call: TRBJ2-3

cdr3_nt: TGTGCCAGCAGCCGAGACAATCCTAGCGGGAGTAGGACAGATACGCAGTATTTT
cdr3_aa: CASSRDNPSGSRTDTQYF
clone_size: NA
d_call: TRBD2
v_call: TRBV7-8
j_call: TRBJ2-3

cdr3_nt: TGTGCCAGCACCTTTCCGGGACTAGCGGACGAGACCCAGTACTTC
cdr3_aa: CASTFPGLADETQYF
clone_size: NA
d_call: TRBD2
v_call: TRBV7-2
j_call: TRBJ2-5

cdr3_nt: TGTGCCAGCAGTCGACCCAGCGGGGAGACCCAGTACTTC
cdr3_aa: CASSRPSGETQYF
clone_size: NA
d_call: NA
v_call: TRBV6-5
j_call: TRBJ2-5

cdr3_nt: TGTGCCAGCAGCGACAGGGTGAGCTCCTACGAGCAGTACTTC
cdr3_aa: CASSDRVSSYEQYF
clone_size: NA
d_call: TRBD1
v_call: TRBV7-9
j_call: TRBJ2-7

cdr3_nt: TGTGCCTGGGAGCTTCCTGGGGCCAACGTCCTGACTTTC
cdr3_aa: CAWELPGANVLTF
clone_size: NA
d_call: NA
v_call: TRBV30
j_call: TRBJ2-6

cdr3_nt: TGTGCCAGCAGCTTATCCGGGCGACAACTATCTGGAAACACCATATATTTT
cdr3_aa: CASSLSGRQLSGNTIYF
clone_size: NA
d_call: NA
v_call: TRBV7-9
j_call: TRBJ1-3

cdr3_nt: TGTGCCAGCAGCGTCGAAGGGGAAGCCAAAAACATTCAGTACTTC
cdr3_aa: CASSVEGEAKNIQYF
clone_size: NA
d_call: NA
v_call: TRBV21-1
j_call: TRBJ2-4

cdr3_nt: TGTGCCAGCAGTTTACGCTACGAGCAGTACTTC
cdr3_aa: CASSLRYEQYF
clone_size: NA
d_call: NA
v_call: TRBV28
j_call: TRBJ2-7

cdr3_nt: TGTGCCAGTAAAGGGACAACGAACACTGAAGCTTTCTTT
cdr3_aa: CASKGTTNTEAFF
clone_size: NA
d_call: NA
v_call: TRBV19
j_call: TRBJ1-1